This entry describes one T cell receptor beta chain. As yet, its antigen is unknown. Construction of the TCR beta libraries employed iRepertoire HTBI primers in conjunction with Arm-PCR of CDR3 regions. TCRdb used MiXCR to reprocess the multiplex PCR reads, holding one entry per CDR3 protein. The sample holds more than 300,000 distinct CDR3 sequences, around 20% seen once. The sample belongs to a study of regulatory T cells in long-lasting Graves disease. Study as a whole: To qualify as persistent, Graves' disease required over 5 years of antithyroid drugs with positive TSH receptor antibodies.

Germline-derived CDR1 and CDR2 are SGHNT and YENEEA. V trimming: 6 bases; J trimming: 2 bases; junction bases outside the gene matches: 7. This CDR3 is built from 16 residues. Time point: persistent/refractory GD, antithyroid drugs over 5 years with positive TRAb. Construction of the TCR library relied on RNA isolated from PBMCs. Whole-study results and caveats: Whereas new patients shared 1,000 or so public clonotypes, persistent patients shared more, at about 2,500.

This sequence was found in a female donor with Graves disease. The sequencing used peripheral blood mononuclear cells (PBMCs), collected when the disease was refractory, from a patient treated with antithyroid drugs. The chain couples TRBV11-3 to TRBJ2-3; 11 nucleotides agree with TRBD1. The CDR3 DNA follows: TGTGCCAGCAGATCACGGGACAGGGGGGACACAGATACGCAGTATTTT. Protein: CASRSRDRGDTDTQYF.